These 27 T cell receptor beta chains were sequenced from one sample in a study of blood T cell repertoires in COVID-19. Repertoires were generated with immunoSEQ multiplex PCR, while TCRdb's copy carries only in-frame clones and drops some. This table has 20,000 to 25,000 clones, roughly 88% appearing once. The specimen was peripheral blood. All receptors derive from a man aged 80 or over with active or convalescent COVID-19.

The rearrangement uses TRBV6-4 and TRBJ2-3; TRBD1 is a possible D gene (6 bases). Germline CDR1 is MRHNA and CDR2 is SNTAGT. The CDR3 extends over 14 amino acids. Trimming removed 4 bases at V and 2 bases at J, with 10 bases between. The CDR3 loop reads CASSAGQPTDTQYF. CDR3 in DNA: TGTGCCAGCAGTGCCGGACAGCCCACAGATACGCAGTATTTT.

This rearrangement joins TRBV19 to TRBJ2-7, with D tentatively TRBD2 (6 bases). Germline V CDR1 and CDR2: LNHDA, SQIVND (reference sequence). The V and J ends lost 6 bases and 6 bases respectively, with 18 bases between them. The CDR3 is made up of 14 amino acids. Here the CDR3 DNA reads TGTGCCAGTAGACCCGGGACTCTTTACTCCGAGCAGTACTTC. It encodes CASRPGTLYSEQYF.

The chain uses TRBV15 and TRBJ2-5, with D perhaps matching TRBD1 (5 bases). The length of the CDR3 is 14 residues. Germline CDR1 reads LNHNV; CDR2 reads YYDKDF (reference sequence). V lost 5 bases to trimming and J lost 5 bases, with 15 bases between them. The CDR3 DNA is TGTGCCACCAGCCCCCACATGGGGCCGGAGACCCAGTACTTC. Translating it yields CATSPHMGPETQYF.

This clone was counted a single time. The chain uses TRBV27 and TRBJ2-7, with D tentatively TRBD2 (5 bases). Germline V gives CDR1 MNHEY, CDR2 SMNVEV (reference sequence). This CDR3 is 14 amino acids long. V was cut by 6 bases and J by 3 bases, with 15 bases left in between. The CDR3 DNA is TGTGCCAGCAGGCTAGCCTTTGAAAACTACGAGCAGTACTTC. This codes for CASRLAFENYEQYF.

The chain joins TRBV25-1 to TRBJ2-5; tentative D call: TRBD2 (5 bases). The germline gives CDR1 MGHDK, CDR2 SYGVNS. The CDR3 is made up of 14 amino acids. Trimming took off 6 bases at V and 2 bases at J, with 13 bases between the two ends. CDR3 loop: CASSPAERQETQYF. CDR3 bases: TGTGCCAGCAGCCCAGCGGAGAGACAAGAGACCCAGTACTTC.

V gene TRBV19 combines with J gene TRBJ2-5, with a tentative D call TRBD1 (6 bases). With 7 bases removed from V and 5 bases from J, the gap between germline ends came to 11 bases. Looked up from germline, CDR1 is LNHDA and CDR2 is SQIVND (reference sequence). The CDR3 loop spans 12 amino acids. The CDR3 loop reads CASTGVGETQYF. DNA of the CDR3: TGTGCCAGTACAGGGGTAGGGGAGACCCAGTACTTC.

The V gene is TRBV6-5, the J gene TRBJ2-1; TRBD2 matches 12 bases. V was pared by 6 bases and J by 8 bases, with 5 bases of the junction left unmatched. CDR3 length equals 14 residues. Germline CDR1 MNHEY, CDR2 SVGAGI. In DNA form, the CDR3 reads TGTGCCAGCAGGGCTAGCGGGGGGGCGCATGAGCAGTTCTTC. Translating it yields CASRASGGAHEQFF.

J is TRBJ1-1 and V is TRBV5-1, with 7 positions matching TRBD1. V dropped 2 bases and J dropped 1; count of bases not matched to a gene: 8. This CDR3 comprises 16 residues. CDR1 is SGHRS, CDR2 YFSETQ, per germline. The CDR3 loop reads CASSLRGRVRNTEAFF. The CDR3 nucleotides are TGCGCCAGCAGCTTAAGGGGGCGGGTAAGGAACACTGAAGCTTTCTTT.

V is TRBV29-1 and J is TRBJ2-5; 8 nucleotides match TRBD1. The CDR3 covers 13 residues. Germline CDR1 and CDR2: SQVTM and ANQGSEA. V lost 7 bases to trimming and J lost 2 bases; unmatched junction nucleotides: 6. DNA for the CDR3: TGCAGCGGTCGACAGGGGACGCAAGAGACCCAGTACTTC. This translates into CSGRQGTQETQYF.

The V call is TRBV6-5, the J call TRBJ2-7; 7 positions agree with TRBD1. Trimming cost V 6 bases and J 3 bases; bases outside gene matches: 5. The CDR3 contains 13 residues. CDR1 MNHEY and CDR2 SVGAGI come from the germline V gene. CDR3 DNA: TGTGCCAGCAGGACCGGGACAGACTACGAGCAGTACTTC. This encodes CASRTGTDYEQYF.

The chain combines TRBV7-8 with TRBJ1-4; 9 bases are a match to TRBD1. The CDR3 loop spans 15 amino acids. V was pared by 4 bases and J by 2 bases, with 2 bases of the junction left unmatched. Germline V gives CDR1 SGHVS, CDR2 FQNEAQ. CDR3 sequence (DNA): TGTGCCAGCAGCTCCGACAGGGGGACTAATGAAAAACTGTTTTTT. Encoded protein: CASSSDRGTNEKLFF.

This chain links TRBV7-6 with TRBJ2-2, with 8 bases aligning to TRBD2. From germline, CDR1 is SGHVS and CDR2 FNYEAQ. The V segment lost 5 bases and the J segment 4 bases; nucleotides outside the gene matches: 9. CDR3 length: 16 residues. The CDR3 coding sequence is TGTGCCAGCAGCCCACAACTAGCGGTTGGCACCGGGGAGCTGTTTTTT. Translated, it gives CASSPQLAVGTGELFF.

V gene TRBV11-2 combines with J gene TRBJ1-1; the D gene is possibly TRBD1 (6 bases). The CDR3 is 13 residues long. The germline V and J ends were trimmed by 4 bases and 0 bases, with 6 bases remaining between them. CDR1 is SGHAT and CDR2 is FQNNGV in the germline V gene. The CDR3 loop reads CASSSGVNTEAFF. In DNA, the CDR3 is TGTGCCAGCAGCTCAGGGGTGAACACTGAAGCTTTCTTT.

This clone has a single count. The chain joins TRBV19 to TRBJ1-2; no clear D. Germline V CDR1 and CDR2: LNHDA, SQIVND (reference sequence). The CDR3 consists of 13 residues. Trimming shortened V by 3 bases and J by 4 bases, and 9 bases separated the two germline ends. The CDR3 bases are TGTGCCAGTAGTATGAACAGAGTCTATGGCTACACCTTC. This gives the protein CASSMNRVYGYTF.

The V and J genes are TRBV5-4 and TRBJ1-3, with 8 bases lining up with TRBD1. CDR3 length: 15 residues. Germline values: CDR1 SGHNT, CDR2 YYREEE (reference sequence). V gave up 4 bases and J gave up 4 bases; unmatched junction bases: 7. The CDR3 nucleotides are TGTGCCAGCAGCCAGGACAGGGTAGGGGGAAACACCATATATTTT. The encoded protein is CASSQDRVGGNTIYF.

This clone was seen only once. The chain is built from TRBV14 and TRBJ2-1, with a tentative D call TRBD2 (5 bases). The CDR3 length is 14 residues. V was pared by 1 base and J by 8 bases, with 12 bases between. Germline V lookup: CDR1 SGHDN, CDR2 FVKESK. The CDR3 loop reads CASSQGGLADEQFF. The CDR3 nucleotides are TGTGCCAGCAGCCAAGGCGGGCTGGCGGATGAGCAGTTCTTC. Full variable domain (remainder filled in from reference TRBV14 and TRBJ2-1): EAGVTQFPSHSVIEKGQTVTLRCDPISGHDNLYWYRRVMGKEIKFLLHFVKESKQDESGMPNNRFLAERTGGTYSTLKVQPAELEDSGVYFCASSQGGLADEQFFGPGTRLTVL.

This clone was counted a single time. V and J are TRBV18 and TRBJ1-1; TRBD1 aligns across 9 bases. Germline V gives CDR1 KGHSH, CDR2 LQKENI. The CDR3 contains 14 residues. Losses at the gene ends were 2 bases for V and 11 bases for J; bases not matched to a gene: 9. For the CDR3, the DNA is TGTGCCAGCTCACCAGTCCCGGGACAGGGTGTGGCTTTCTTT. Translated, it gives CASSPVPGQGVAFF.

This clone has a handful of counts. The chain joins TRBV15 to TRBJ2-7; no clear D. Germline V gene data show CDR1 as LNHNV and CDR2 as YYDKDF (reference sequence). The CDR3 totals 14 residues. Deletions cut 0 bases from V and 2 bases from J, with 8 bases between. The CDR3 spells CATSRDRGPYEQYF. CDR3 in DNA: TGTGCCACCAGCAGAGACCGAGGCCCCTACGAGCAGTACTTC.

This sequence joins TRBV18 and TRBJ2-6; D might be TRBD1 (6 bases). Trimming removed 3 bases at V and 0 bases at J, with 12 bases between. Germline CDR1 KGHSH, CDR2 LQKENI. The CDR3 consists of 17 residues. DNA of the CDR3: TGTGCCAGCTCACCGATGACAGGCCGCTCTGGGGCCAACGTCCTGACTTTC. It codes for CASSPMTGRSGANVLTF. Supplemented by reference TRBV18 and TRBJ2-6, the full variable domain reads NAGVMQNPRHLVRRRGQEARLRCSPMKGHSHVYWYRQLPEEGLKFMVYLQKENIIDESGMPKERFSAEFPKEGPSILRIQQVVRGDSAAYFCASSPMTGRSGANVLTFGAGSRLTVL.

This CDR3 is CASRPDRWNTEAFF. Written as DNA, the CDR3 is TGTGCCAGTAGACCAGACAGGTGGAACACTGAAGCTTTCTTT. V and J are TRBV19 and TRBJ1-1; perhaps TRBD1 as D (6 bases). The V end lost 6 bases, the J end lost 1 base, and 12 bases lay between the germline ends. The CDR3 length is 14 residues. Germline CDR1 LNHDA, CDR2 SQIVND (reference sequence).

The gene calls are TRBV27 and TRBJ2-3, with TRBD2 identical over 9 bases. J was trimmed by 6 bases and V by 3 bases; bases with no gene match: 10. The CDR3 sequence is 16 residues long. The germline CDR1 and CDR2 sequences are MNHEY and SMNVEV (reference sequence). CDR3 sequence: CASSFGRGGREDTQYF. In nucleotides, the CDR3 is TGTGCCAGCAGTTTTGGGCGGGGGGGCCGTGAGGATACGCAGTATTTT.

V is TRBV6-5 and J is TRBJ2-1; 8 nucleotides align to TRBD1. With 10 bases clipped from V and 6 bases from J, the junction kept 2 bases outside the gene matches. The CDR3 runs 11 residues. CDR1 is MNHEY and CDR2 is SVGAGI in the germline V gene. CDR3 sequence reads: CATTGVNEQFF. The CDR3 region has the DNA TGTGCCACGACAGGGGTCAATGAGCAGTTCTTC.

The chain links TRBV27 to TRBJ1-2, with D perhaps TRBD1 (6 bases). Trimming shortened V by 6 bases and J by 0 bases, and 17 bases separated the two germline ends. The CDR3 loop spans 16 amino acids. Germline CDR1 reads MNHEY; CDR2 reads SMNVEV (reference sequence). CDR3 residues: CASSPIWTVANYGYTF. As DNA, the CDR3 is TGTGCCAGCAGCCCCATTTGGACAGTAGCTAACTATGGCTACACCTTC.

This clone was observed once. V and J are TRBV19 and TRBJ2-3; D gene uncertain. Deletions cut 1 base from V and 2 bases from J, with 4 bases between. The germline V gene encodes CDR1 LNHDA and CDR2 SQIVND (reference sequence). This CDR3 has 13 amino acids. The CDR3 is CASSIALTDTQYF. DNA of the CDR3: TGTGCCAGTAGTATAGCCCTCACAGATACGCAGTATTTT.

This clone was seen a single time. The chain is built from TRBV7-2 and TRBJ2-3; D is ambiguous. The V gene's germline CDR1 is SGHTA and CDR2 FQGNSA. Trimming stripped 5 bases from V and 3 bases from J, with 12 bases between. This CDR3 is built from 14 residues. In DNA form, the CDR3 reads TGTGCCAGCAGCCCCCAAGTCCGGACAGATACGCAGTATTTT. This gives the protein CASSPQVRTDTQYF.

The CDR3 DNA sequence: TGTGCCAGCAGCTCTAGCGGGGGGCCAAGGAGCTCCTACGAGCAGTACTTC. Translation gives CASSSSGGPRSSYEQYF. The genes are TRBV7-2 and TRBJ2-7, with 11 bases matching TRBD2. J gave up 0 bases and V 4 bases, and 8 bases lay outside the gene matches. Germline V gives CDR1 SGHTA, CDR2 FQGNSA. The CDR3 length is 17 residues.

The V call is TRBV7-8, the J call TRBJ2-5; D is ambiguous. V lost 4 bases, J lost 1 base, and 13 bases lay in between. Looked up from germline, CDR1 is SGHVS and CDR2 is FQNEAQ. The CDR3 is made up of 15 amino acids. CDR3: CASSSHTEPQETQYF. The CDR3 DNA sequence: TGTGCCAGCAGCTCGCACACAGAGCCCCAAGAGACCCAGTACTTC.